This T cell receptor beta chain came from a study of T cells in Graves' hyperthyroidism and ophthalmopathy. Stable Graves' hyperthyroidism denoted no ophthalmopathy progression over 18 months. For the diagnoses, clinical symptoms, serum thyroxine and TRAb, thyroid ultrasound and orbital computed tomography were used. 10 ml of fresh peripheral blood supplied the PBMCs. The CDR3 regions of TCR beta were amplified from RNA transcripts. The HTBI primer set served for first-round RT-PCR of the TCR CDR3. TCRdb ran MiXCR on the multiplex PCR reads and lists one entry per CDR3 protein. The sample has roughly 380,000 distinct CDR3 sequences, around 13% seen once. This clonotype has ten or more counts. The CDR3 totals 14 residues. The V and J ends lost 6 bases and 4 bases, in that order; junction bases with no gene match: 7.

The chain is built from TRBV12-3 or TRBV12-4 and TRBJ2-7; 9 positions agree with TRBD2. This clonotype originated in a woman in her sixties with Graves' hyperthyroidism. Sequenced material: blood. Written as DNA, the CDR3 is TGTGCCAGCAGGAAGCGGGAGGCCAGGTACGAGCAGTACTTC. Its protein is CASRKREARYEQYF.